This T cell receptor (beta chain) was observed in a study of T cell changes during pregnancy in multiple sclerosis. Generated by immunoSEQ multiplex PCR, the TCRdb table keeps only in-frame clones and is missing some. The sample records approximately 85,000 clones, just over 90% being singletons. Germline V gene lookup returns CDR1 SEHNR and CDR2 FQNEAQ (reference sequence). The CDR3 totals 16 residues. Germline trimming cut 5 bases from V and 7 bases from J; bases unmatched to any gene: 16. The chain combines TRBV7-9 with TRBJ2-7; 8 nucleotides agree with TRBD1. The receptor was isolated from a female donor with multiple sclerosis, enrolled in a pregnancy study. The source was peripheral blood, collected in the first trimester of pregnancy. The DNA for the CDR3 is TGTGCCAGCAGCGCCAGGACAGGGACCGGTACGATGGAGCAGTACTTC. This translates into CASSARTGTGTMEQYF.